The 30 T cell receptor beta chains in this list originate from one sample, sequenced in a study of identical twins. TCRdb reanalysed the 5' RACE reads using MiXCR and keeps one entry per CDR3 protein. This sample has a few hundred thousand distinct CDR3 sequences; approximately 9.6% occur once, and the top ten carry around 3.1%. These same records also appear under a second study, on yellow fever vaccine responses in identical twins.

The material sequenced was PBMCs. Every receptor here comes from a woman aged 18-30 years in good health.

V gene TRBV2 combines with J gene TRBJ2-3, with D unclear. CDR1 is SNHLY and CDR2 is FYNNEI in the germline V gene. V dropped 4 bases and J dropped 4 bases, with 9 bases sitting between them. The CDR3 length is 13 residues. The chain's CDR3 is CASSADRADTQYF. The CDR3 bases are TGTGCCAGCAGTGCCGATCGGGCAGATACGCAGTATTTT.

This clonotype was picked up many times. DNA for the CDR3: TGTGCCAGCAGCCTTCACAGGGTGGGTGAGCAGTTCTTC. It encodes CASSLHRVGEQFF. The chain combines TRBV12-3 or TRBV12-4 with TRBJ2-1; tentative D call: TRBD1 (6 bases). CDR3 length equals 13 residues. Trimming took 6 bases from V and 9 from J, leaving 15 bases between them.

Only a few counts were recorded for this clonotype. The rearrangement links TRBV20-1 to TRBJ2-5; 9 positions agree with TRBD2. Trimming took 1 base from V and 6 from J; bases not matched to a gene: 9. Germline CDR1 and CDR2: DFQATT and SNEGSKA (reference sequence). This CDR3 has 15 amino acids. The CDR3 DNA follows: TGCAGTGCTAGAGTGGCTAGCGGGGTGGTTAAGACCCAGTACTTC. Its protein product is CSARVASGVVKTQYF.

A remark on this clonotype: The junction departs from germline at one end; a sequencing error may be responsible. The chain recombines TRBV20-1 with TRBJ2-7; D remains unclear. Germline-derived CDR1 and CDR2 are DFQATT and SNEGSKA (reference sequence). The CDR3 has 15 amino acids. CDR3 DNA sequence: TGCTGTGCTAGAGATGTCGGCGGACCGGACTACGAGCAGTACTTC. Its protein product is CCARDVGGPDYEQYF.

This sequence joins TRBV12-3 or TRBV12-4 and TRBJ2-3; a weak D match, TRBD2 (6 bases). The CDR3 totals 17 residues. Trimming left V 0 bases short and J 4 bases short, with 17 bases between. The CDR3 here is CASSLARGGTGADTQYF. The CDR3 DNA reads as TGTGCCAGCAGTTTAGCGCGGGGCGGGACCGGTGCAGATACGCAGTATTTT.

The chain recombines TRBV29-1 with TRBJ1-1; TRBD1 aligns across 9 bases. The CDR3 contains 16 residues. Germline trimming cut 7 bases from V and 4 bases from J; bases unmatched to any gene: 16. CDR1 is SQVTM, CDR2 ANQGSEA, per germline. In DNA, the CDR3 is TGCAGCGGCCTCGTAGCGACAGGGGGAGCGATCACTGAAGCTTTCTTT. Amino acid sequence: CSGLVATGGAITEAFF.

This clonotype was observed many times. The chain joins TRBV7-9 to TRBJ2-3; D might be TRBD1 (7 bases). This CDR3 spans 16 amino acids. V lost 4 bases, J lost 1 base, and 15 bases lay in between. Germline assignment: CDR1 SEHNR and CDR2 FQNEAQ (reference sequence). The CDR3 nucleotides read TGTGCCAGCAGCTCCAGGGGGGTTATCGGCACAGATACGCAGTATTTT. It encodes CASSSRGVIGTDTQYF. Full variable domain (remainder filled in from reference TRBV7-9 and TRBJ2-3): DTGVSQNPRHKITKRGQNVTFRCDPISEHNRLYWYRQTLGQGPEFLTYFQNEAQLEKSRLLSDRFSAERPKGSFSTLEIQRTEQGDSAMYLCASSSRGVIGTDTQYFGPGTRLTVL.

The chain carries TRBV7-9 and TRBJ2-7; TRBD1 matches at 9 bases. Per the germline V gene, CDR1 is SEHNR and CDR2 is FQNEAQ (reference sequence). V dropped 5 bases and J dropped 6; count of bases not matched to a gene: 2. This CDR3 comprises 12 residues. In DNA form, the CDR3 reads TGTGCCAGCAGCGGACAGGGGTCCGAGCAGTACTTC. This translates into CASSGQGSEQYF. Full variable domain (missing parts from reference TRBV7-9 and TRBJ2-7): DTGVSQNPRHKITKRGQNVTFRCDPISEHNRLYWYRQTLGQGPEFLTYFQNEAQLEKSRLLSDRFSAERPKGSFSTLEIQRTEQGDSAMYLCASSGQGSEQYFGPGTRLTVT.

The chain has TRBV20-1 and TRBJ2-7, with D uncertain. Germline V gives CDR1 DFQATT, CDR2 SNEGSKA (reference sequence). Trimming shortened V by 6 bases and J by 4 bases, and 13 bases separated the two germline ends. The length of the CDR3 is 12 residues. The CDR3: CSATDGTYEQYF. DNA for the CDR3: TGCAGTGCGACGGACGGAACGTACGAGCAGTACTTC.

As regards this clonotype: This may be a read error, as it is one base from a much larger clone. The rearrangement links TRBV29-1 to TRBJ2-7; D gene uncertain. The germline V gene has CDR1 SQVTM and CDR2 ANQGSEA. Trimming removed 6 bases from V and 6 bases from J, with 9 bases in between. This CDR3 contains 10 residues. The CDR3 DNA reads TGCAGCGTCTTGGGGTGCGAGCAGTACTTC. Residues: CSVLGCEQYF.

This clonotype has a count of ten or more. The chain couples TRBV10-3 to TRBJ2-3; TRBD1 is a possible D gene (6 bases). The germline V and J ends were trimmed by 4 bases and 2 bases, with 13 bases remaining between them. The CDR3 consists of 15 residues. CDR1 is ENHRY and CDR2 is SYGVKD in the germline V gene. The CDR3 nucleotides read TGTGCCATCAGTGCGGCCCCAGGGGACACAGATACGCAGTATTTT. It encodes CAISAAPGDTDTQYF.

This clonotype was detected ten times or more. The genes are TRBV29-1 and TRBJ2-1; 8 bases fit TRBD1. The CDR3 extends over 14 amino acids. With V trimmed by 4 bases and J by 0 bases, 2 bases remained unmatched. CDR1 SQVTM and CDR2 ANQGSEA come from the germline V gene. CDR3 sequence reads: CSVGQGNSYNEQFF. The CDR3 DNA sequence: TGCAGCGTTGGACAGGGGAACTCCTACAATGAGCAGTTCTTC.

This clonotype was seen many times. The rearrangement joins TRBV20-1 to TRBJ2-7; TRBD1 might be the D (5 bases). Trimming cost V 6 bases and J 2 bases, with 11 bases left between them. CDR1 DFQATT and CDR2 SNEGSKA come from the germline V gene (reference sequence). The CDR3 contains 12 residues. CDR3 residues: CSAPTTAYEQYF. CDR3 coding DNA: TGCAGTGCCCCGACGACAGCCTACGAGCAGTACTTC.

This clonotype was counted between two and nine times. The chain joins TRBV6-1 to TRBJ1-4; no reliable D call. V was pared by 5 bases and J by 0 bases, with 10 bases between. CDR1 MNHNS and CDR2 SASEGT come from the germline V gene. This CDR3 has 15 residues. As DNA, the CDR3 is TGTGCCAGCAGTCAACAAACTGCAACTAATGAAAAACTGTTTTTT. Translated: CASSQQTATNEKLFF.

This clonotype appeared a few times. The chain is built from TRBV28 and TRBJ2-4; TRBD2 matches 9 bases. V shed 6 bases and J 7 bases; nucleotides not matched to a gene: 10. Germline V gives CDR1 MDHEN, CDR2 SYDVKM. The CDR3 totals 15 residues. The CDR3 is CASREISGSRNIQYF. For the CDR3, the DNA is TGTGCCAGCAGGGAGATTAGCGGGAGCCGGAACATTCAGTACTTC.

This chain joins TRBV25-1 and TRBJ2-7; TRBD2 aligns across 10 bases. The CDR3 sequence is 17 residues long. Trimming at V came to 4 bases and at J to 1 base, leaving 10 bases not matched to a gene. The V gene's germline CDR1 is MGHDK and CDR2 SYGVNS. CDR3 nucleotide sequence: TGTGCCAGCAGTGGTCGCACTAGCGGGACCCAGTCCTACGAGCAGTACTTC. As protein: CASSGRTSGTQSYEQYF.

This clonotype occurred many times. The CDR3 protein is CASSDGDRATGELFF. CDR3 in DNA: TGTGCCAGCAGTGATGGCGACAGGGCCACCGGGGAGCTGTTTTTT. The gene calls are TRBV6-4 and TRBJ2-2; 7 bases are shared with TRBD1. V was clipped by 3 bases and J by 4 bases; unmatched bases: 5. The CDR3 has 15 residues. Germline V gene lookup returns CDR1 MRHNA and CDR2 SNTAGT.

This chain connects TRBV4-3 to TRBJ2-7; D unclear. Germline V gene lookup returns CDR1 LGHNA and CDR2 YSLEER. CDR3 size: 14 residues. The ends were cut back, 0 bases at V and 6 bases at J, with 12 bases in the middle. DNA of the CDR3: TGCGCCAGCAGCCAAGATGGTACAAGGTCCGAGCAGTACTTC. Translation: CASSQDGTRSEQYF.

The chain couples TRBV6-2 or TRBV6-3 to TRBJ2-2; 12 positions match TRBD2. This CDR3 spans 24 amino acids. Germline V gene sequence: CDR1 MNHEY, CDR2 SVGEGT. Losses at the gene ends were 0 bases for V and 6 bases for J; bases not matched to a gene: 26. The CDR3 DNA reads as TGTGCCAGCAGTTACTCGATTTTGCAACACTTAGGACTAGCGGGAAATAATTACTCCGGGGAGCTGTTTTTT. Residues: CASSYSILQHLGLAGNNYSGELFF.

At least ten counts were recorded for this clonotype. The chain recombines TRBV4-3 with TRBJ2-1; 9 bases agree with TRBD2. Trimming removed 4 bases from V and 6 bases from J; junction bases left unmatched: 10. CDR1 and CDR2 from the germline V gene are LGHNA and YSLEER. This CDR3 is built from 16 residues. The CDR3 bases are TGCGCCAGCAGCCTATTAGCGGGAGTAGCCGGCAATGAGCAGTTCTTC. It yields the protein CASSLLAGVAGNEQFF.

This sequence joins TRBV2 and TRBJ1-5; TRBD1 might be the D (6 bases). The germline V and J ends were trimmed by 3 bases and 2 bases, with 11 bases remaining between them. CDR1 is SNHLY and CDR2 is FYNNEI in the germline V gene. The CDR3 spans 15 residues. The CDR3 bases are TGTGCCAGCAGTGATGGGGGCGGGGGCAATCAGCCCCAGCATTTT. Protein sequence: CASSDGGGGNQPQHF.

The chain links TRBV30 to TRBJ2-1, with no clear D. Trimming shortened V by 4 bases and J by 6 bases, and 10 bases separated the two germline ends. The CDR3 sequence is 12 residues long. Per germline, CDR1 GTSNPN and CDR2 SVGIG (reference sequence). The CDR3 coding sequence is TGTGCCTGGAATCCGCGGAGCAATGAGCAGTTCTTC. It translates to CAWNPRSNEQFF.

CDR3 protein: CASSPFWDHTYEQYF. DNA for the CDR3: TGTGCCAGCAGTCCTTTCTGGGACCACACCTACGAGCAGTACTTC. The chain couples TRBV6-1 to TRBJ2-7, with D tentatively TRBD1 or TRBD2 (5 bases each). The CDR3 has 15 amino acids. Germline V gene lookup returns CDR1 MNHNS and CDR2 SASEGT. Trimming shortened V by 5 bases and J by 2 bases, and 16 bases separated the two germline ends.

There are many counts of this clonotype. The chain links TRBV15 to TRBJ2-7, with D perhaps given as TRBD1 or TRBD2 (7 bases each). The V gene's germline CDR1 is LNHNV and CDR2 YYDKDF (reference sequence). This CDR3 contains 12 residues. V gave up 9 bases and J gave up 4 bases, with 13 bases separating them. This chain's CDR3 is CATGGGSYEQYF. CDR3 DNA: TGTGCCACGGGAGGGGGCTCTTACGAGCAGTACTTC.

This clonotype was seen a few times. The rearrangement joins TRBV7-3 to TRBJ1-1; D is unclear. The V end lost 1 base, the J end lost 5 bases, and 11 bases lay between the germline ends. This CDR3 comprises 14 residues. CDR1 and CDR2 (germline): SGHTA, FQGTGA. This CDR3 is CASSLNPGLTEAFF. The CDR3 bases are TGTGCCAGCAGCTTAAACCCGGGTCTGACTGAAGCTTTCTTT.

This clonotype was detected ten times or more. J is TRBJ2-5 and V is TRBV7-2, with D tentatively TRBD1 or TRBD2 (5 bases each). The CDR3 totals 14 residues. V was clipped by 1 base and J by 9 bases, with 15 bases between them. CDR1 is SGHTA and CDR2 is FQGNSA in the germline V gene. The CDR3 nucleotides read TGTGCCAGCAGCTTAGGATTGGGGGTGGCGGCCCAGTACTTC. Translation gives CASSLGLGVAAQYF.

This clonotype was counted ten times or more. The CDR3 DNA reads TGTGCCAGCATCCCTCCCGGCAGGGGGCCAGACAATGAGCAGTTCTTC. Protein: CASIPPGRGPDNEQFF. The V call is TRBV7-9, the J call TRBJ2-1, with 8 bases that match TRBD1. The junction had 13 bases not matched to a gene; V was cut back by 7 bases and J by 5 bases. From germline, CDR1 is SEHNR and CDR2 FQNEAQ (reference sequence). This CDR3 has 16 amino acids. Filled out from reference TRBV7-9 and TRBJ2-1, the complete variable domain reads DTGVSQNPRHKITKRGQNVTFRCDPISEHNRLYWYRQTLGQGPEFLTYFQNEAQLEKSRLLSDRFSAERPKGSFSTLEIQRTEQGDSAMYLCASIPPGRGPDNEQFFGPGTRLTVL.

This clonotype was counted only a few times. The chain combines TRBV20-1 with TRBJ2-1; 11 bases align to TRBD2. Germline loops: CDR1 DFQATT, CDR2 SNEGSKA (reference sequence). This CDR3 spans 16 amino acids. V lost 4 bases and J lost 0; bases outside the gene matches: 5. CDR3 sequence reads: CSATSGGISSYNEQFF. CDR3 sequence (DNA): TGCAGTGCTACTAGCGGGGGGATTAGCTCCTACAATGAGCAGTTCTTC.

This clonotype has at least ten counts. V usage is TRBV5-1 and J usage is TRBJ1-1; 7 nucleotides align to TRBD1. Germline values: CDR1 SGHRS, CDR2 YFSETQ. J was trimmed by 4 bases and V by 2 bases; bases with no gene match: 2. This CDR3 is 13 amino acids long. This CDR3 reads CASSFEGATEAFF. The CDR3 DNA reads TGCGCCAGCAGCTTCGAGGGGGCCACTGAAGCTTTCTTT. Drawing the rest from reference TRBV5-1 and TRBJ1-1, the complete variable domain is KAGVTQTPRYLIKTRGQQVTLSCSPISGHRSVSWYQQTPGQGLQFLFEYFSETQRNKGNFPGRFSGRQFSNSRSEMNVSTLELGDSALYLCASSFEGATEAFFGQGTRLTVV.

This chain uses TRBV12-3 or TRBV12-4 with TRBJ1-1; no clear D gene. CDR3 length equals 16 residues. The V and J ends lost 5 bases and 6 bases respectively, with 22 bases between them. The CDR3 sequence: CASSPWERKIKAEAFF. The CDR3 coding sequence is TGTGCCAGCAGTCCATGGGAGCGGAAAATAAAGGCTGAAGCTTTCTTT.